One and the same sample provided the 6 T cell receptor beta chains below, sequenced in a study of cytomegalovirus exposure and HLA in healthy donors. The repertoire was sequenced with immunoSEQ multiplex PCR; TCRdb's copy has only in-frame clones and lacks some. The table records about 310,000 clones, over 75% of them present only once. Input material: PBMCs. The origin of the receptors is a man aged 25-45 years in good health and CMV-seronegative.

This clone was seen more than once but under ten times. V is TRBV6-5 and J is TRBJ2-7; TRBD2 aligns across 7 bases. The germline gives CDR1 MNHEY, CDR2 SVGAGI. With V trimmed by 5 bases and J by 3 bases, 7 bases remained unmatched. The CDR3 is made up of 14 amino acids. CDR3 protein: CASSPRGVIYEQYF. The CDR3 DNA sequence: TGTGCCAGCAGTCCCCGGGGGGTGATCTACGAGCAGTACTTC.

V usage is TRBV15 and J usage is TRBJ2-3; D perhaps matches TRBD1 (5 bases). This CDR3 has 14 amino acids. V was cut by 8 bases and J by 4 bases, with 16 bases left in between. Germline V gene data show CDR1 as LNHNV and CDR2 as YYDKDF (reference sequence). The CDR3 spells CATGSGRAADTQYF. The CDR3 nucleotides read TGTGCCACCGGGTCGGGCAGGGCGGCAGATACGCAGTATTTT.

The genes are TRBV11-2 and TRBJ2-1; 7 bases are shared with TRBD2. Trimming at V came to 2 bases and at J to 4 bases, leaving 11 bases not matched to a gene. Germline V gene lookup returns CDR1 SGHAT and CDR2 FQNNGV. The CDR3 sequence is 17 residues long. DNA of the CDR3: TGTGCCAGCAGCTTAAGTAACGCGGGGGTTGGATACAATGAGCAGTTCTTC. Its protein product is CASSLSNAGVGYNEQFF.

The chain couples TRBV7-9 to TRBJ2-3; the match to TRBD2 covers 8 bases. After removal of 5 bases from V and 4 bases from J, the junction contained 8 bases not matched to a gene. The CDR3 length is 15 residues. Per the germline V gene, CDR1 is SEHNR and CDR2 is FQNEAQ (reference sequence). CDR3 sequence (DNA): TGTGCCAGCAGCCCTAGAGCGGGGGTGGCAGATACGCAGTATTTT. Amino acid sequence: CASSPRAGVADTQYF.

This clone was counted a single time. The gene calls are TRBV19 and TRBJ1-5; 7 nucleotides agree with TRBD1. J was trimmed by 0 bases and V by 7 bases; bases with no gene match: 9. Germline assignment: CDR1 LNHDA and CDR2 SQIVND (reference sequence). The CDR3 spans 16 residues. CDR3 nucleotide sequence: TGTGCCAGTACTTCTTACAGGGGTGCTAGCAATCAGCCCCAGCATTTT. Translated: CASTSYRGASNQPQHF.

V usage is TRBV4-1 and J usage is TRBJ1-1, with unresolved D. Germline-derived CDR1 and CDR2 are MGHRA and YSYEKL. With 0 bases removed from V and 1 base from J, the gap between germline ends came to 6 bases. The CDR3 is 14 residues long. This chain's CDR3 is CASSQDSWNTEAFF. The CDR3 nucleotides read TGCGCCAGCAGCCAAGACTCGTGGAACACTGAAGCTTTCTTT.